This T cell receptor (beta chain) was captured by sequencing in a study of blood T cells in healthy people across ages. Study findings and constraints: More naive CD4+ cells and higher diversity marked long-lived donors relative to aged donors.

Alongside a J-beta primer mix, a sample-barcoded 5' primer served in a second PCR lasting roughly 7 to 11 cycles. Tagging of each cDNA molecule was performed by a template-switch adaptor with 12 random nucleotides. CDR3-containing paired-end reads numbering at least 2.5 million came from each sample. TCRdb independently ran MiXCR on the 5' RACE reads; one entry per CDR3 protein. The sample includes some 700,000 distinct CDR3 sequences, about 20% of them seen just once. Total RNA extraction produced at least 6 micrograms (per sample) for the study. This clonotype was seen a handful of times. What it binds is unknown. Sequencing input: blood. The receptor was isolated from a man in his 70s in good health.

The chain's CDR3 is CASSNRGLTTNEKLFF. The CDR3 nucleotides read TGTGCCAGCAGTAACAGGGGCCTCACCACTAATGAAAAACTGTTTTTT. This chain uses TRBV6-5 with TRBJ1-4; 7 bases fit TRBD1. Germline assignment: CDR1 MNHEY and CDR2 SVGAGI. Losses at the gene ends were 5 bases for V and 2 bases for J; bases not matched to a gene: 8. This CDR3 region has 16 residues.